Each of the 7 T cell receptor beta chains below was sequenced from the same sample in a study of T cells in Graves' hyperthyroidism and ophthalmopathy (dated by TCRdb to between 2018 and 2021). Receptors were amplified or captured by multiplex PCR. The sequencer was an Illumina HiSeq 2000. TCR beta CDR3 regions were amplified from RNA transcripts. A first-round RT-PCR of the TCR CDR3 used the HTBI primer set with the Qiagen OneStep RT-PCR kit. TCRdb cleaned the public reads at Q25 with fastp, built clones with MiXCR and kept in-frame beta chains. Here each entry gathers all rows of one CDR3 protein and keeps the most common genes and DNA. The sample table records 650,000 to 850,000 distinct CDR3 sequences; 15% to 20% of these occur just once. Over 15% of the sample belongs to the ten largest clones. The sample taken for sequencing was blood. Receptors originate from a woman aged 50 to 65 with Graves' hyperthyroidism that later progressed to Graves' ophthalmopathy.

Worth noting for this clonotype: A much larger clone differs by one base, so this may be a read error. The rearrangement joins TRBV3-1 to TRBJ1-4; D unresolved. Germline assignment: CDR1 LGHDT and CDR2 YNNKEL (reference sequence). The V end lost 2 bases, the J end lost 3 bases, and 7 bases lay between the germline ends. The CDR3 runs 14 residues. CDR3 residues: CASSQRTANEKLFF. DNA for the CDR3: TGTGCCAGCAGCCAAAGGACGGCTAATGAAAAACTGTTTTTT.

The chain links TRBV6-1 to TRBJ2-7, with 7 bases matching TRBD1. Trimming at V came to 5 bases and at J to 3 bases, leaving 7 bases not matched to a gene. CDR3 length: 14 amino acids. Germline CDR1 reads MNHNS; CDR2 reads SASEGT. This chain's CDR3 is CASSTGTALYEQYF. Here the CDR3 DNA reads TGTGCCAGCAGTACCGGGACAGCCCTCTACGAGCAGTACTTC.

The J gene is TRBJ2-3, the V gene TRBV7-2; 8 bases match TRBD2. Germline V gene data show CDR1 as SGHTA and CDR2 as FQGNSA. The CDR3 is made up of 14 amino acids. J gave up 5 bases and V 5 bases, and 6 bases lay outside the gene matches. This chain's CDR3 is CASSPGLAVDTQYF. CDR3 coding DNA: TGTGCCAGCAGCCCCGGACTAGCTGTAGATACGCAGTATTTT.

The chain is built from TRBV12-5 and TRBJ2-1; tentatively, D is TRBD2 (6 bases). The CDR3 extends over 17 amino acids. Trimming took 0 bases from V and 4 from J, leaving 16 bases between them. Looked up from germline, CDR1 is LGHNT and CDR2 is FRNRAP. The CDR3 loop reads CASGLVRLGGIYNEQFF. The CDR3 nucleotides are TGTGCTAGTGGTTTGGTACGGTTGGGGGGAATATACAATGAGCAGTTCTTC.

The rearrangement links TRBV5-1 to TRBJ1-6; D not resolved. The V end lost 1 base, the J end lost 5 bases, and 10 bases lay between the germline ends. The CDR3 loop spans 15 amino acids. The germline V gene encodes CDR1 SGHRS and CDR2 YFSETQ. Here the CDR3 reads CASSLIGQDNSPLHF. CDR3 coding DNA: TGCGCCAGCAGCTTGATAGGCCAGGATAATTCACCCCTCCACTTT.

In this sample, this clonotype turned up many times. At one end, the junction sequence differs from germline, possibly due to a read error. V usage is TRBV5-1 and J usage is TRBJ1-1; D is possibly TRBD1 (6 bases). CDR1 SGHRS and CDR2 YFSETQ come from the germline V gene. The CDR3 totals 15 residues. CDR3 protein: CASTLQGPLNTEAFF. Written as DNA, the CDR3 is TGCGCCAGCACCTTGCAGGGGCCCCTGAACACTGAAGCTTTCTTT.

DNA of the CDR3: TGCGCCAGCAGCCCCGCCGGGACGCTGGGGGGCTACACCTTC. It is translated as CASSPAGTLGGYTF. This chain uses TRBV5-1 with TRBJ1-2, with D possibly TRBD1 on 5 matching bases. The CDR3 covers 14 residues. The germline V and J ends were trimmed by 4 bases and 8 bases, with 18 bases remaining between them. Germline CDR1 SGHRS, CDR2 YFSETQ.